The 20 T cell receptor beta chains reported below all come from one sample, sequenced in a study of blood T cells in healthy people across ages. The second PCR ran about 6 to 12 cycles with a sample-barcoded 5' primer and J-beta primers. MiXCR, run by TCRdb on the 5' RACE reads, gives a single entry per CDR3 protein. The data contain roughly 500,000 distinct CDR3 sequences, about 26% of them singletons. Sequenced sample: blood. The receptors were sampled from a woman aged 70-85 years in good health.

This rearrangement joins TRBV20-1 to TRBJ1-2; TRBD1 aligns across 8 bases. The CDR3 extends over 14 amino acids. Looked up from germline, CDR1 is DFQATT and CDR2 is SNEGSKA (reference sequence). V lost 6 bases, J lost 4 bases, and 10 bases stayed unmatched. The CDR3, as DNA: TGCAGTGCCAAACCCTCAGGGGGCGGCTATGGCTACACCTTC. Protein: CSAKPSGGGYGYTF.

V gene TRBV20-1 combines with J gene TRBJ2-1; 7 positions agree with TRBD1. The germline CDR1 and CDR2 sequences are DFQATT and SNEGSKA (reference sequence). J lost 6 bases, V lost 1 base, and 6 bases had no gene match. This CDR3 has 14 amino acids. As DNA, the CDR3 is TGCAGTGCTAGAGGCCCCGGGACAGTCAATGAGCAGTTCTTC. This encodes CSARGPGTVNEQFF.

This clonotype has a handful of counts. This chain uses TRBV18 with TRBJ2-1; D may be TRBD1 or TRBD2 (5 bases each). From germline, CDR1 is KGHSH and CDR2 LQKENI. V lost 2 bases and J lost 10, with 21 bases in between. The CDR3 loop spans 16 amino acids. The chain's CDR3 is CASSPSAGTKTWEQFF. CDR3 sequence (DNA): TGTGCCAGCTCACCAAGTGCCGGGACCAAAACTTGGGAGCAGTTCTTC.

The chain recombines TRBV7-2 with TRBJ1-4; D is unclear. V shed 8 bases and J shed 4 bases, with 11 bases lying between them. The CDR3 runs to 13 residues. Germline CDR1 is SGHTA and CDR2 is FQGNSA. CDR3 DNA sequence: TGTGCCAGCGCTAGACGGATTAATGAAAAACTGTTTTTT. It specifies CASARRINEKLFF.

This clonotype has just a few counts. This chain connects TRBV29-1 to TRBJ2-5; 9 bases fit TRBD2. Judging by the DNA end, TRBJ2-1 fits better; the J call may be wrong. This CDR3 is 14 amino acids long. Looked up from germline, CDR1 is SQVTM and CDR2 is ANQGSEA. This CDR3 reads CSVWRGGQYNEQFF. DNA of the CDR3: TGCAGCGTCTGGCGGGGGGGCCAGTACAATGAGCAGTTCTTC.

The chain is built from TRBV7-8 and TRBJ2-5; 9 bases are shared with TRBD2. CDR1 SGHVS and CDR2 FQNEAQ come from the germline V gene. This CDR3 comprises 15 residues. J gave up 3 bases and V 5 bases, and 7 bases lay outside the gene matches. The CDR3 reads CASSRATSGKETQYF. The CDR3, as DNA: TGTGCCAGCAGCCGAGCGACTAGCGGCAAAGAGACCCAGTACTTC.

The chain has TRBV9 and TRBJ1-1; the D is unclear. Looked up from germline, CDR1 is SGDLS and CDR2 is YYNGEE. The CDR3 loop spans 14 amino acids. Trimming removed 3 bases from V and 10 bases from J, with 19 bases in between. The CDR3: CASSALERSERAFF. The DNA for the CDR3 is TGTGCCAGCAGCGCCCTTGAGAGGTCCGAGAGAGCTTTCTTT.

CDR3 coding DNA: TGTGCCAGCAGCGAGACAGGGATGATCTGGGGCCAGTTCTTC. It is translated as CASSETGMIWGQFF. The rearrangement uses TRBV5-5 and TRBJ2-5; 7 nucleotides agree with TRBD1. The DNA matches TRBJ2-1 better at its end, which makes the J call doubtful. The germline V gene has CDR1 SGHKS and CDR2 YYEKEE (reference sequence). This CDR3 has 14 residues.

The genes are TRBV20-1 and TRBJ2-3; tentative D call: TRBD2 (6 bases). CDR3 length: 14 amino acids. The V end was cut by 0 bases, the J end by 5 bases, with 12 bases between. Germline CDR1 DFQATT, CDR2 SNEGSKA (reference sequence). The CDR3 here is CSARDGGAQDTQYF. Written as DNA, the CDR3 is TGCAGTGCTAGAGATGGAGGGGCGCAAGATACGCAGTATTTT.

This chain joins TRBV7-8 and TRBJ1-6; 11 bases match TRBD1. This CDR3 contains 14 residues. V shed 4 bases, J shed 10 bases, and the junction held 3 bases outside the gene matches. In germline, CDR1 is SGHVS, CDR2 FQNEAQ. DNA for the CDR3: TGTGCCAGCAGCTCGGACAGGGGGCGGTCACCCCTCCACTTT. Residues: CASSSDRGRSPLHF.

V and J are TRBV25-1 and TRBJ2-7, with TRBD2 as a possible D gene (5 bases). V was shortened by 0 bases and J by 4 bases, with 7 bases between the two germline ends. The CDR3 covers 13 residues. CDR1 and CDR2 from the germline V gene are MGHDK and SYGVNS. This chain's CDR3 is CASSEYGVYEQYF. In DNA form, the CDR3 reads TGTGCCAGCAGTGAATACGGGGTTTACGAGCAGTACTTC.

The rearrangement uses TRBV4-3 and TRBJ2-1; D gene unclear. The DNA end lines up better with TRBJ2-7; the J call may be wrong. This CDR3 has 13 amino acids. The germline V gene has CDR1 LGHNA and CDR2 YSLEER. The CDR3 sequence: CASSQSPAGEQYF. The CDR3 DNA reads as TGCGCCAGCAGCCAGTCACCAGCTGGCGAGCAGTACTTC.

The V call is TRBV7-3, the J call TRBJ2-1; the D call may be TRBD1 or TRBD2 (5 bases each). Germline V gene lookup returns CDR1 SGHTA and CDR2 FQGTGA. V was pared by 0 bases and J by 10 bases, with 10 bases between. The CDR3 runs 13 residues. CDR3 residues: CASSLTGTGEQFF. CDR3 nucleotides: TGTGCCAGCAGCTTAACAGGGACGGGCGAGCAGTTCTTC.

This clonotype was seen only a few times. The gene calls are TRBV7-2 and TRBJ2-5; D is unresolved. The CDR3 runs 15 residues. Looked up from germline, CDR1 is SGHTA and CDR2 is FQGNSA. Trimming removed 3 bases at V and 5 bases at J, with 16 bases between. The CDR3, as DNA: TGTGCCAGCAGCTTTGGGCGTCCTGGCATGGAGACCCAGTACTTC. It codes for CASSFGRPGMETQYF.

The chain combines TRBV9 with TRBJ2-2; no clear D. Germline V gene lookup returns CDR1 SGDLS and CDR2 YYNGEE. With 0 bases removed from V and 4 bases from J, the gap between germline ends came to 13 bases. This CDR3 has 16 residues. CDR3 sequence (DNA): TGTGCCAGCAGCGTAGGTCTCCTTCTGAGCACCGGGGAGCTGTTTTTT. Its translation: CASSVGLLLSTGELFF.

This clonotype showed up just a few times. V gene TRBV14 combines with J gene TRBJ2-5; 7 positions agree with TRBD1. The end of the DNA fits TRBJ2-7 better, so the J call may be wrong. The CDR3 has 16 amino acids. In germline, CDR1 is SGHDN, CDR2 FVKESK. The CDR3 reads CASSQGRTGNPYEQYF. The DNA of the CDR3 is TGTGCCAGCAGCCAGGGTAGGACAGGAAATCCCTACGAGCAGTACTTC.

The table lists this clonotype with a few counts. The chain is built from TRBV16 and TRBJ2-5; D ambiguous. Germline CDR1 reads KGHSY; CDR2 reads FQNENV. V dropped 0 bases and J dropped 4 bases, with 9 bases sitting between them. CDR3 length: 14 residues. The CDR3 region is CASSQSPDLETQYF. The CDR3 DNA reads as TGTGCCAGCAGCCAATCGCCTGACCTAGAGACCCAGTACTTC.

Only a few counts were recorded for this clonotype. This chain uses TRBV20-1 with TRBJ2-7; D call uncertain. Trimming pared 1 base from V and 0 bases from J, leaving 10 bases between. The CDR3 loop spans 14 amino acids. Germline values: CDR1 DFQATT, CDR2 SNEGSKA (reference sequence). CDR3 nucleotides: TGCAGTGCTAGAGCCCCCGGCCTCTCCTACGAGCAGTACTTC. This sequence encodes CSARAPGLSYEQYF.

This clonotype was seen more than once but under ten times. This chain uses TRBV20-1 with TRBJ2-3; unclear D gene. This CDR3 is built from 12 residues. The V end was cut by 6 bases, the J end by 6 bases, with 13 bases between. The germline CDR1 and CDR2 sequences are DFQATT and SNEGSKA (reference sequence). The CDR3 DNA follows: TGCAGTGCCGACCCACTGGAGGATACGCAGTATTTT. This sequence encodes CSADPLEDTQYF.

The chain couples TRBV7-2 to TRBJ2-5; 11 bases are a match to TRBD2. Germline values: CDR1 SGHTA, CDR2 FQGNSA. J gave up 5 bases and V 6 bases, and 14 bases lay outside the gene matches. The CDR3 sequence is 17 residues long. In DNA form, the CDR3 reads TGTGCCAGCAGTTTTAGGATAGGTAGCGGGGGGGCTGAGACCCAGTACTTC. It codes for CASSFRIGSGGAETQYF.